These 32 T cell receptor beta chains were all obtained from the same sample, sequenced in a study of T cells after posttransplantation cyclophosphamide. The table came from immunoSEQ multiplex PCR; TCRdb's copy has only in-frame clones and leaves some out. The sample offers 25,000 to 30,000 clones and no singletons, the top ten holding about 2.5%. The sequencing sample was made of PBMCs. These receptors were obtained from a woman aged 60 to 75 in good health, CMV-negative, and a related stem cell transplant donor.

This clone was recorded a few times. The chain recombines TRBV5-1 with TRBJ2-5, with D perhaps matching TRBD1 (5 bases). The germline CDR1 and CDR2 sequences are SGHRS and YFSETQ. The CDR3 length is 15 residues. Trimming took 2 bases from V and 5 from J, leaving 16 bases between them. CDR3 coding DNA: TGCGCCAGCAGCTTCGACAATTCCAAGGGGGAGACCCAGTACTTC. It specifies CASSFDNSKGETQYF.

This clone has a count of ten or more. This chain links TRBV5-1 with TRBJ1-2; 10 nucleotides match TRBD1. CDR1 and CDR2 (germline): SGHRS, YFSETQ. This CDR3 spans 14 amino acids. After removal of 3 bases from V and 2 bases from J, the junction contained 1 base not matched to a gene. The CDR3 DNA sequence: TGCGCCAGCAGCTCGGACAGGGGGAACTATGGCTACACCTTC. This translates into CASSSDRGNYGYTF.

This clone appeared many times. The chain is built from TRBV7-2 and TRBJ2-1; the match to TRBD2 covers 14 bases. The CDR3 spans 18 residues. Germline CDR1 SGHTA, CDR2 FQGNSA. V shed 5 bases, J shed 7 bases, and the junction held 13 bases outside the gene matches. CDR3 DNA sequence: TGTGCCAGCAGCCCAGGGACTAGCGGGAGAAGGGTCGGGAATGAGCAGTTCTTC. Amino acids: CASSPGTSGRRVGNEQFF.

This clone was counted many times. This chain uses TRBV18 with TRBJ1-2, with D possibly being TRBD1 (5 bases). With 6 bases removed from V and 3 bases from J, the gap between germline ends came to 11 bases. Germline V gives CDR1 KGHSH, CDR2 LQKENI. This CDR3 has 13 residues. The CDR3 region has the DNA TGTGCCAGCTCGAGTTCACAGGACTATGGCTACACCTTC. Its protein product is CASSSSQDYGYTF.

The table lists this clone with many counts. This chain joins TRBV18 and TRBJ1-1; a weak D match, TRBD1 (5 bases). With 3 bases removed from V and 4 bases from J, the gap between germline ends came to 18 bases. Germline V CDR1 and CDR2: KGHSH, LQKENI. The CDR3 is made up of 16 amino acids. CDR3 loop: CASSPDGAGLGTEAFF. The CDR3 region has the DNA TGTGCCAGCTCACCGGATGGGGCTGGGTTGGGCACTGAAGCTTTCTTT.

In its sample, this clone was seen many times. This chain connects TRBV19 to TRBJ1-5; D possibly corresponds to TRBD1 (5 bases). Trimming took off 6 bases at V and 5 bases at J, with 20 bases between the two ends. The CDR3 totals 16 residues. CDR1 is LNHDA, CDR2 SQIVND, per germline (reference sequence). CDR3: CASSYRRGGGYQPQHF. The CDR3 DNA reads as TGTGCCAGTAGCTACCGGCGGGGCGGGGGGTATCAGCCCCAGCATTTT.

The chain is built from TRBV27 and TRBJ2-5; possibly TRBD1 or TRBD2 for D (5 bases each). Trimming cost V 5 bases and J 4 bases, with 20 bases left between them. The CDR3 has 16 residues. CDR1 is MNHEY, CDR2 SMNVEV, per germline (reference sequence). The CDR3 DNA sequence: TGTGCCAGCAGTCCCAAAGGGGAGTTCATAGTAGAGACCCAGTACTTC. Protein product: CASSPKGEFIVETQYF.

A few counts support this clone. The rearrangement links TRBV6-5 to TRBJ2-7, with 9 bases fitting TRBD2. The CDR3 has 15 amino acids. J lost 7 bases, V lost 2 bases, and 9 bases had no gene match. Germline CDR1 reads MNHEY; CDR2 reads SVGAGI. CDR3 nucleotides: TGTGCCAGCAGTTACGGGGCGGGGGGGCAATGGGAGCAGTACTTC. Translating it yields CASSYGAGGQWEQYF.

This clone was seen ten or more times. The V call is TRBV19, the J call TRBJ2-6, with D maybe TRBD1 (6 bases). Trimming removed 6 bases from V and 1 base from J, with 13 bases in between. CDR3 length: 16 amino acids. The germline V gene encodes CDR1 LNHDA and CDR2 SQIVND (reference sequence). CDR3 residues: CASRDRTGSGANVLTF. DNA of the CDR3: TGTGCCAGTAGGGACCGAACAGGGTCTGGGGCCAACGTCCTGACTTTC.

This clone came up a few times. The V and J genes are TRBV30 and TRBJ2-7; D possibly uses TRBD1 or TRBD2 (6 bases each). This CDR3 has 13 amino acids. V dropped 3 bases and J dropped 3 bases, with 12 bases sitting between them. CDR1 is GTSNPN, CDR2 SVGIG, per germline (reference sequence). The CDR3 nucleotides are TGTGCCTGGAGGGAGGGGGAACTCTACGAGCAGTACTTC. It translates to CAWREGELYEQYF.

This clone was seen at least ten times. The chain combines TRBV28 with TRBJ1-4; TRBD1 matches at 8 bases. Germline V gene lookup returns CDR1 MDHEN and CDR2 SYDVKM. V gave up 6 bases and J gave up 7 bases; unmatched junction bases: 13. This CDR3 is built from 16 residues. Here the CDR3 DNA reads TGTGCCAGCAGGGGGCAGGGGGCGCTCATGGGTGAAAAACTGTTTTTT. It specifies CASRGQGALMGEKLFF.

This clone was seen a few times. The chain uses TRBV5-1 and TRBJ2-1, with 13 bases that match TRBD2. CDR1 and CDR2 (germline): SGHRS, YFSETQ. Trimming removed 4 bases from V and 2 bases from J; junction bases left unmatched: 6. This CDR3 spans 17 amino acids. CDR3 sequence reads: CASSRGTSGVPYNEQFF. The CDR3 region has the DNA TGCGCCAGCAGCCGAGGGACTAGCGGGGTCCCCTACAATGAGCAGTTCTTC.

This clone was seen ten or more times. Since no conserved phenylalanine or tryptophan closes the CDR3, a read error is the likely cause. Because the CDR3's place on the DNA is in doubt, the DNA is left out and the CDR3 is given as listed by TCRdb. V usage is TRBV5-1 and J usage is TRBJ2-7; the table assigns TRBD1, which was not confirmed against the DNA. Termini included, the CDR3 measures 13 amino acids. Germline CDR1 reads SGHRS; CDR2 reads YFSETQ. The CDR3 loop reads CASSCGTGPNEAT.

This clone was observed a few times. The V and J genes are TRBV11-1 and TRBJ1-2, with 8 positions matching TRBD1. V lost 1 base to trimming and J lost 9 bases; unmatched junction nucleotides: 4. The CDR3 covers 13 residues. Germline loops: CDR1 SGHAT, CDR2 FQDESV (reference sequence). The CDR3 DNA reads TGTGCCAGCAGCTTAGATGGGACAGGCAGCTACACCTTC. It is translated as CASSLDGTGSYTF.

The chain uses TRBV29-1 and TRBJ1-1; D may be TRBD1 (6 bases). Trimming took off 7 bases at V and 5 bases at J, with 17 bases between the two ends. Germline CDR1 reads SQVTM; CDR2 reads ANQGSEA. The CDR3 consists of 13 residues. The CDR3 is CSAGEGEGTEAFF. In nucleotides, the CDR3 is TGCAGCGCTGGGGAGGGGGAGGGTACTGAAGCTTTCTTT.

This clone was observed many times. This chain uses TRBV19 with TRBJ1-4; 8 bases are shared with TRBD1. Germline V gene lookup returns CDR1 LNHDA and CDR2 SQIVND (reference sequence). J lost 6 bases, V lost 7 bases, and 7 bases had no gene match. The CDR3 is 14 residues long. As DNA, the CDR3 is TGTGCCAGTATCTCGGACAGGGCAGATGAAAAACTGTTTTTT. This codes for CASISDRADEKLFF.

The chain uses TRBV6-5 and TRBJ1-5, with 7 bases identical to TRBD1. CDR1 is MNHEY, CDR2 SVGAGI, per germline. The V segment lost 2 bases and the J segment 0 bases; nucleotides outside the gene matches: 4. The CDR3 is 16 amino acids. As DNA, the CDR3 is TGTGCCAGCAGTTACGCGGGACAGCATAGCAATCAGCCCCAGCATTTT. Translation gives CASSYAGQHSNQPQHF.

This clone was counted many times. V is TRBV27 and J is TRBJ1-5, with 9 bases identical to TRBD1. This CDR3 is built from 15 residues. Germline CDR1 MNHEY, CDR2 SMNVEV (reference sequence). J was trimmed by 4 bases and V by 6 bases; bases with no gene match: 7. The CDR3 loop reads CASRPTGGRNQPQHF. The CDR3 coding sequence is TGTGCCAGCAGGCCTACAGGGGGCAGAAATCAGCCCCAGCATTTT.

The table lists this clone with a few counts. The CDR3 region has the DNA TGTGCCAGCAGCTTAGGAACCGGGACAGGGGTCTACGAGCAGTACTTC. Translating gives CASSLGTGTGVYEQYF. V usage is TRBV7-2 and J usage is TRBJ2-7; 10 bases fit TRBD1. This CDR3 comprises 16 residues. The V and J ends lost 1 base and 3 bases, in that order; junction bases with no gene match: 6. Germline loops: CDR1 SGHTA, CDR2 FQGNSA.

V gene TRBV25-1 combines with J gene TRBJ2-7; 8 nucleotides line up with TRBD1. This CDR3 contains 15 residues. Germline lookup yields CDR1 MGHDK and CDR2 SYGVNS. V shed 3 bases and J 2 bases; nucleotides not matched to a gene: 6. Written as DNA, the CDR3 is TGTGCCAGCAGTGACCAGGGGACAGGAGCCTACGAGCAGTACTTC. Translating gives CASSDQGTGAYEQYF.

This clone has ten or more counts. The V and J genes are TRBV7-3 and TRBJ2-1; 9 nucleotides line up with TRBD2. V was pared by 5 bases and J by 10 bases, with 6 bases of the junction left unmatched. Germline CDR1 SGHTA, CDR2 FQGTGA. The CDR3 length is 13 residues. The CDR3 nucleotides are TGTGCCAGCAGCCTAGCGGGGCGCAGAGAGCAGTTCTTC. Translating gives CASSLAGRREQFF.

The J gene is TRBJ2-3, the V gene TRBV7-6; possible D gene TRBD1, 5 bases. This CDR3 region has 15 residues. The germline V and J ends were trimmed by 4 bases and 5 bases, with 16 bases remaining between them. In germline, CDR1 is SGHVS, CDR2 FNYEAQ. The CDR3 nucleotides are TGTGCCAGCAGCTCCACCCGACAGTCCGGAGATACGCAGTATTTT. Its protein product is CASSSTRQSGDTQYF. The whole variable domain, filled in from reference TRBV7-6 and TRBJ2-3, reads GAGVSQSPRYKVTKRGQDVALRCDPISGHVSLYWYRQALGQGPEFLTYFNYEAQQDKSGLPNDRFSAERPEGSISTLTIQRTEQRDSAMYRCASSSTRQSGDTQYFGPGTRLTVL.

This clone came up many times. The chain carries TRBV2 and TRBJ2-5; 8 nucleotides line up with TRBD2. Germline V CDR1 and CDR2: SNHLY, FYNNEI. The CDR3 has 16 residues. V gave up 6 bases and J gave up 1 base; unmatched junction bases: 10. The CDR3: CASSGGGTDLQETQYF. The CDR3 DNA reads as TGTGCCAGCAGCGGGGGGGGAACGGACCTCCAAGAGACCCAGTACTTC. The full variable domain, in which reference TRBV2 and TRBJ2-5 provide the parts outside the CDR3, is EPEVTQTPSHQVTQMGQEVILRCVPISNHLYFYWYRQILGQKVEFLVSFYNNEISEKSEIFDDQFSVERPDGSNFTLKIRSTKLEDSAMYFCASSGGGTDLQETQYFGPGTRLLVL.

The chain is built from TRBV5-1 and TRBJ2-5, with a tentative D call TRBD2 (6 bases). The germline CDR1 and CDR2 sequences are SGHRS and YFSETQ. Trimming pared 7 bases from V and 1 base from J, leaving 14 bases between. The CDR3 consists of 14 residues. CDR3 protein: CASHGTPSQETQYF. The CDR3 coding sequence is TGCGCCAGCCACGGGACTCCGTCCCAAGAGACCCAGTACTTC.

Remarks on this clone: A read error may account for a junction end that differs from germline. The DNA for the CDR3 is TGTGCCACCAGGGACAGCTCCACTAACTATGGCCACACCTTC. Amino acids: CATRDSSTNYGHTF. The chain is built from TRBV6-2 or TRBV6-3 and TRBJ1-2; 7 bases align to TRBD1. Germline CDR1 and CDR2: MNHEY and SVGEGT. The CDR3 contains 14 residues.

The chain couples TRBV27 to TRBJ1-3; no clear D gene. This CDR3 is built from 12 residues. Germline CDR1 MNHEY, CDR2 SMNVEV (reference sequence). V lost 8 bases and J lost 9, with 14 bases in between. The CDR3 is CASSTGVGTIYF. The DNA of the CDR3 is TGTGCCAGCTCCACCGGGGTAGGCACCATATATTTT.

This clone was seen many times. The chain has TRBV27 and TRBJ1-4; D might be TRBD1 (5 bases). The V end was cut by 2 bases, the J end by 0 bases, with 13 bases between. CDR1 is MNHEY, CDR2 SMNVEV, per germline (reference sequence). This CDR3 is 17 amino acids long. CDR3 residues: CASSLNYLRATNEKLFF. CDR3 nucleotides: TGTGCCAGCAGTTTAAACTACCTCAGGGCAACTAATGAAAAACTGTTTTTT.

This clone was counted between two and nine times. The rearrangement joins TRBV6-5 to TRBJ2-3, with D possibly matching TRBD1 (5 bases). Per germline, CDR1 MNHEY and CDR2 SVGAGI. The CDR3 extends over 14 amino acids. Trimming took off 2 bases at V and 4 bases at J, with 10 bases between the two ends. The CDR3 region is CASSYRKGPDTQYF. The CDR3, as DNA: TGTGCCAGCAGTTACAGGAAGGGGCCAGATACGCAGTATTTT.

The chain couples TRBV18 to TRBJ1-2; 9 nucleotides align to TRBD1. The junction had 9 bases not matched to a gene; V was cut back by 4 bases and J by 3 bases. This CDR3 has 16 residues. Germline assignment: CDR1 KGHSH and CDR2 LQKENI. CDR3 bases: TGTGCCAGCTCACTTGGGACAGGGTTCTCCGACTATGGCTACACCTTC. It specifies CASSLGTGFSDYGYTF.

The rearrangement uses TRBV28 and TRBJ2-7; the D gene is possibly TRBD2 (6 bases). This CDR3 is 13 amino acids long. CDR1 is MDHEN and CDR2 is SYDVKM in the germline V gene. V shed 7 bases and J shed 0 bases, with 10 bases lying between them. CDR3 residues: CASTGGASYEQYF. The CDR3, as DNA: TGTGCCAGCACCGGGGGAGCCTCCTACGAGCAGTACTTC.

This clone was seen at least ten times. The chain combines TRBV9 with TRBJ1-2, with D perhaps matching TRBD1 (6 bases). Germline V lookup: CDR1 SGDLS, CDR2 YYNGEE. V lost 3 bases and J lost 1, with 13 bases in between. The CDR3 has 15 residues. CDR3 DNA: TGTGCCAGCAGCGACCGTACAGGGCATAACTATGGCTACACCTTC. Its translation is CASSDRTGHNYGYTF.

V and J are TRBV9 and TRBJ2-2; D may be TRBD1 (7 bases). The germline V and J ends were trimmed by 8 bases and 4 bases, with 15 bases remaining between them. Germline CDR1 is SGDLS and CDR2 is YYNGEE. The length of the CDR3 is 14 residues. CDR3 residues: CASQNRGGTGELFF. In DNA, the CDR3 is TGTGCCAGTCAAAACAGGGGAGGCACCGGGGAGCTGTTTTTT.